This T cell receptor (beta chain) was identified during a study of blood T cell repertoires in COVID-19. Using immunoSEQ multiplex PCR, the repertoire was profiled, and TCRdb retains in-frame clones only, with some absent. Among 310,000 or so clones listed, around 90% were seen once. The receptor's source is a woman between 18 and 30 years old with acute COVID-19. Sequencing input: PBMCs or T cells enriched from blood (not recorded which).

CDR3 bases: TGTGCCAGTTCCACGATCCGGTCGCACACTGAAGCTTTCTTT. Translating gives CASSTIRSHTEAFF. The chain combines TRBV19 with TRBJ1-1; D gene uncertain. V lost 8 bases and J lost 3, with 16 bases in between. Germline V gene lookup returns CDR1 LNHDA and CDR2 SQIVND (reference sequence). The CDR3 has 14 amino acids.